These 28 T cell receptor beta chains came from one sample sequenced in a study of blood T cell repertoires in COVID-19. TCRdb keeps only in-frame clones here, not all; method: immunoSEQ multiplex PCR. The sample shows under 85,000 clones, approximately 84% of them seen only once. Sequencing used peripheral blood. These receptors were obtained from a human donor in a cohort sampled during active COVID-19.

The chain couples TRBV24-1 to TRBJ2-5; 8 bases agree with TRBD1. This CDR3 has 17 amino acids. V lost 1 base to trimming and J lost 6 bases; unmatched junction nucleotides: 12. Per germline, CDR1 KGHDR and CDR2 SFDVKD. The CDR3 sequence is CATSDLEDRAGQKTQYF. The CDR3 coding sequence is TGTGCCACCAGTGATTTAGAGGACAGGGCGGGTCAGAAGACCCAGTACTTC.

CDR3 DNA sequence: TGTGCCAGCAGCCTAACCTACGAGCAGTACTTC. Its protein is CASSLTYEQYF. This chain joins TRBV14 and TRBJ2-7; no firm D call. The CDR3 totals 11 residues. V lost 4 bases and J 2 bases, leaving 3 bases between the germline ends. Germline V lookup: CDR1 SGHDN, CDR2 FVKESK.

V is TRBV5-1 and J is TRBJ2-1; a possible D gene is TRBD2 (5 bases). Germline lookup yields CDR1 SGHRS and CDR2 YFSETQ. The V end lost 4 bases, the J end lost 3 bases, and 14 bases lay between the germline ends. This CDR3 has 15 amino acids. CDR3 protein: CASSLAPGSYNEQFF. CDR3 bases: TGCGCCAGCAGCCTGGCGCCTGGGAGCTACAATGAGCAGTTCTTC.

The chain uses TRBV27 and TRBJ2-1, with TRBD1 matching 7 bases. Unmatched junction bases numbered 5, after V lost 8 bases and J lost 10 bases. The CDR3 is made up of 11 amino acids. Germline values: CDR1 MNHEY, CDR2 SMNVEV (reference sequence). Here the CDR3 reads CASGWTGEQFF. CDR3 coding DNA: TGTGCCAGCGGCTGGACAGGAGAGCAGTTCTTC.

This chain links TRBV3-1 (or the pseudogene TRBV3-2) with TRBJ2-7; D perhaps matches TRBD1 (5 bases). There are 17 residues in the CDR3. The V and J ends lost 1 base and 0 bases respectively, with 16 bases between them. The germline V gene has CDR1 LGHDT and CDR2 YNNKEL (reference sequence). The CDR3 bases are TGTGCCAGCAGCCAAGCCTCCCCCCCCAGGGACTCCTACGAGCAGTACTTC. Protein: CASSQASPPRDSYEQYF.

In its sample, this clone was seen a few times. This chain connects TRBV7-3 to TRBJ2-7; 11 bases line up with TRBD1. The J segment lost 6 bases and the V segment lost 4 bases, leaving 5 bases of the junction unmatched. CDR3 length: 14 amino acids. Germline CDR1 is SGHTA and CDR2 is FQGTGA. CDR3 protein: CASSSAGTGGEQYF. CDR3 nucleotide sequence: TGTGCCAGCAGCTCCGCCGGGACAGGGGGCGAGCAGTACTTC. Based on the CDR3 plus reference TRBV7-3 and TRBJ2-7, the full variable domain is GAGVSQTPSNKVTEKGKYVELRCDPISGHTALYWYRQSLGQGPEFLIYFQGTGAADDSGLPNDRFFAVRPEGSVSTLKIQRTERGDSAVYLCASSSAGTGGEQYFGPGTRLTVT.

The V call is TRBV3-1 (or the pseudogene TRBV3-2), the J call TRBJ2-5, with TRBD2 identical over 15 bases. V shed 1 base and J 5 bases; nucleotides not matched to a gene: 11. This CDR3 comprises 19 residues. Germline V gene data show CDR1 as LGHDT and CDR2 as YNNKEL (reference sequence). The DNA for the CDR3 is TGTGCCAGCAGCCAAGTCGTAGGGACTAGCGGGGGGTTGTGGGAGACCCAGTACTTC. It translates to CASSQVVGTSGGLWETQYF.

This clone showed up just a few times. The chain combines TRBV30 with TRBJ1-6; the D is unclear. The CDR3 is 14 residues long. The V end was cut by 1 base, the J end by 9 bases, with 13 bases between. CDR1 is GTSNPN and CDR2 is SVGIG in the germline V gene (reference sequence). The CDR3 region is CAWSEQVDGSPLHF. The CDR3 DNA reads TGTGCCTGGAGTGAGCAGGTCGATGGTTCACCCCTCCACTTT.

J is TRBJ2-2 and V is TRBV18; possible D gene TRBD2, 8 bases. The germline V gene has CDR1 KGHSH and CDR2 LQKENI. The V end was cut by 6 bases, the J end by 0 bases, with 17 bases between. The CDR3 runs to 17 residues. CDR3 loop: CASSRGDSLANTGELFF. The CDR3 nucleotides are TGTGCCAGCTCGCGGGGGGACAGCCTCGCGAACACCGGGGAGCTGTTTTTT.

J is TRBJ2-3 and V is TRBV9, with D uncertain. Germline CDR1 SGDLS, CDR2 YYNGEE. Trimming removed 0 bases at V and 2 bases at J, with 7 bases between. The CDR3 runs 14 residues. CDR3 DNA sequence: TGTGCCAGCAGCGTAGCACTTTTCACAGATACGCAGTATTTT. Amino acid sequence: CASSVALFTDTQYF.

The CDR3 DNA reads as TGTGCCTGGAGCCGGCCGGGACAGGCGACCGGGGAGCTGTTTTTT. Its protein is CAWSRPGQATGELFF. The V call is TRBV30, the J call TRBJ2-2, with 8 bases matching TRBD1. The CDR3 covers 15 residues. The V and J ends lost 3 bases and 5 bases, in that order; junction bases with no gene match: 8. Germline V gene data show CDR1 as GTSNPN and CDR2 as SVGIG (reference sequence).

V and J are TRBV5-1 and TRBJ1-1; D unclear. Trimming removed 1 base from V and 1 base from J, with 8 bases in between. Per the germline V gene, CDR1 is SGHRS and CDR2 is YFSETQ. This CDR3 is built from 14 residues. CDR3 amino acids: CASSLLSENTEAFF. The DNA for the CDR3 is TGCGCCAGCAGCTTGTTGTCAGAGAACACTGAAGCTTTCTTT.

The CDR3 sequence: CAWRRQGNTGELFF. The CDR3 bases are TGTGCCTGGAGACGACAGGGGAACACCGGGGAGCTGTTTTTT. V and J are TRBV30 and TRBJ2-2; 7 nucleotides align to TRBD1. The CDR3 is 14 residues long. In germline, CDR1 is GTSNPN, CDR2 SVGIG (reference sequence). Trimming took 3 bases from V and 1 from J; bases not matched to a gene: 2.

The rearrangement uses TRBV5-1 and TRBJ1-2; D may be TRBD1 (6 bases). From germline, CDR1 is SGHRS and CDR2 YFSETQ. V was pared by 4 bases and J by 2 bases, with 15 bases between. The CDR3 runs to 15 residues. In DNA, the CDR3 is TGCGCCAGCAGCACGGGACACGGCCGAAACTATGGCTACACCTTC. Translated, it gives CASSTGHGRNYGYTF.

This chain uses TRBV6-6 with TRBJ1-6; D is possibly TRBD1 (6 bases). CDR3 length: 13 residues. Germline V gives CDR1 MNHNY, CDR2 SVGAGI (reference sequence). Deletions cut 0 bases from V and 9 bases from J, with 6 bases between. CDR3 in DNA: TGTGCCAGCAGTTACTCCAGGGGTTCACCCCTCCACTTT. Protein: CASSYSRGSPLHF.

The rearrangement joins TRBV6-5 to TRBJ1-1; TRBD1 matches at 7 bases. The germline CDR1 and CDR2 sequences are MNHEY and SVGAGI. Trimming at V came to 11 bases and at J to 6 bases, leaving 15 bases not matched to a gene. This CDR3 region has 14 residues. Here the CDR3 reads CAVRRDSNRAEAFF. The CDR3 nucleotides are TGTGCCGTCCGCCGGGACAGTAACAGGGCTGAAGCTTTCTTT.

The chain employs TRBV15 and TRBJ2-7, with TRBD2 identical over 7 bases. The germline V gene encodes CDR1 LNHNV and CDR2 YYDKDF (reference sequence). The CDR3 loop spans 13 amino acids. J gave up 3 bases and V 9 bases, and 8 bases lay outside the gene matches. As DNA, the CDR3 is TGTGCCACATCAAGCGGGGCCGGCTACGAGCAGTACTTC. It specifies CATSSGAGYEQYF.

V and J are TRBV18 and TRBJ2-7; 11 bases map to TRBD2. Germline V CDR1 and CDR2: KGHSH, LQKENI. Germline trimming cut 2 bases from V and 0 bases from J; bases unmatched to any gene: 9. The CDR3 runs to 18 residues. This CDR3 is CASSPVVLAGGNSYEQYF. For the CDR3, the DNA is TGTGCCAGCTCACCAGTAGTCCTAGCGGGGGGCAACTCCTACGAGCAGTACTTC.

Comment on this clone: The junction differs from germline at one of its ends, possibly a read error. The same CDR3 is also encoded by other DNA sequences in this sample. V and J are TRBV7-2 and TRBJ1-2; possible D gene TRBD1, 5 bases. Germline CDR1 and CDR2: SGHTA and FQGNSA. This CDR3 contains 14 residues. The CDR3 sequence is CASSLGRQLKGYTF. The CDR3 DNA reads TGTGCCAGTAGCTTAGGGCGACAGCTTAAGGGCTACACCTTC.

The rearrangement links TRBV7-2 to TRBJ1-6; no clear D gene. Trimming pared 1 base from V and 9 bases from J, leaving 7 bases between. In germline, CDR1 is SGHTA, CDR2 FQGNSA. The CDR3 consists of 13 residues. As DNA, the CDR3 is TGTGCCAGCAGCTTAGGAGGTTCTTCACCCCTCCACTTT. This gives the protein CASSLGGSSPLHF.

The chain joins TRBV27 to TRBJ2-7; 7 positions agree with TRBD1. This CDR3 is built from 13 residues. Germline values: CDR1 MNHEY, CDR2 SMNVEV (reference sequence). The junction had 2 bases not matched to a gene; V was cut back by 5 bases and J by 1 base. The CDR3 spells CASSMTGSYEQYF. The CDR3 DNA is TGTGCCAGCAGTATGACAGGGTCCTACGAGCAGTACTTC.

The chain uses TRBV5-6 and TRBJ1-3; TRBD1 might be the D (6 bases). Trimming cost V 0 bases and J 3 bases, with 16 bases left between them. CDR3 size: 17 residues. CDR1 and CDR2 (germline): SGHDT, YYEEEE. CDR3 sequence (DNA): TGTGCCAGCAGCTTGGGGCAGGGGCGGATTGGTGGAAACACCATATATTTT. Encoded protein: CASSLGQGRIGGNTIYF.

The chain recombines TRBV27 with TRBJ2-2, with TRBD2 matching over 8 bases. The CDR3 is 15 residues long. J gave up 4 bases and V 5 bases, and 6 bases lay outside the gene matches. Germline V gene sequence: CDR1 MNHEY, CDR2 SMNVEV (reference sequence). CDR3 amino acids: CASSHLGGVTGELFF. The CDR3 DNA is TGTGCCAGCAGTCACCTCGGGGGGGTCACCGGGGAGCTGTTTTTT.

This clone came up once. The chain is built from TRBV7-2 and TRBJ1-1; 7 bases are shared with TRBD1. J lost 1 base, V lost 3 bases, and 11 bases had no gene match. The CDR3 covers 17 residues. Germline loops: CDR1 SGHTA, CDR2 FQGNSA. CDR3 residues: CASSFRDSNWGNTEAFF. DNA for the CDR3: TGTGCCAGCAGCTTCCGGGACAGTAATTGGGGGAACACTGAAGCTTTCTTT.

The V and J genes are TRBV21-1 and TRBJ2-7; no check of the table's D call, TRBD1, against the DNA was made. TRBV21-1 is tagged as a pseudogene. CDR3 length equals 21 residues. CDR3 amino acids: CASSKALSLCQGATSSYEQYF. The DNA of the CDR3 is TGTGCCAGCAGCAAAGCGCTTTCCTTATGTCAGGGGGCGACTTCCTCCTACGAGCAGTACTTC.

The rearrangement links TRBV7-9 to TRBJ1-3; D unclear. CDR3 length equals 16 residues. Germline CDR1 is SEHNR and CDR2 is FQNEAQ (reference sequence). Trimming took off 0 bases at V and 4 bases at J, with 13 bases between the two ends. In nucleotides, the CDR3 is TGTGCCAGCAGCTTAGCGGGTCGCGGGGAAGGAAACACCATATATTTT. This sequence encodes CASSLAGRGEGNTIYF.

This chain connects TRBV6-2 or TRBV6-3 to TRBJ2-2; no definite D call. The CDR3 has 15 residues. Germline V CDR1 and CDR2: MNHEY, SVGEGT. V was clipped by 4 bases and J by 6 bases, with 15 bases between them. The CDR3, as DNA: TGTGCCAGCAGTTTACGAGTAGACTCCCCCGGGGAGCTGTTTTTT. Translating gives CASSLRVDSPGELFF.

This clone was counted a few times. This rearrangement joins TRBV5-4 to TRBJ2-7, with 10 bases lining up with TRBD1. Losses at the gene ends were 5 bases for V and 7 bases for J; bases not matched to a gene: 6. Per germline, CDR1 SGHNT and CDR2 YYREEE (reference sequence). This CDR3 is built from 13 residues. The CDR3 DNA follows: TGTGCCAGCAGGTGGGACAGGGGCGGGGAGCAGTACTTC. This translates into CASRWDRGGEQYF.